The clone carrying this TCR beta chain was picked up a small number of times. The antigen is undetermined. The entry originates in a study of human T cells and chemical hapten exposure. For the study at large: Minor volume differences among pooled libraries chiefly drove per-sample TCR yield variation. Regarding the study as a whole: No alteration of TCRs above 1 in 1000 frequency was seen with DPC sensitization.

The ends lost 3 bases at V and 6 bases at J; junction bases unmatched: 9. Germline V gene data show CDR1 as SQVTM and CDR2 as ANQGSEA. This CDR3 is built from 15 residues. The sample's time point: healthy volunteer bleed at 2 weeks. Unfractionated whole blood yielded total RNA. The study used a library that attached unique molecular identifiers to individual cDNA molecules. Per the study methods: A per-sample median of about 96,000 TCRs was observed, with counts ranging from about 20,000 to 690,600. TCRdb re-called the RACE reads with MiXCR, one entry per CDR3 protein. TCRdb, not the original authors, processed these V and J calls. The table has around 130,000 distinct CDR3 sequences, roughly 9% seen once; the top ten hold around 1.7%.

The V call is TRBV29-1, the J call TRBJ2-1; 9 bases line up with TRBD1. Sequenced sample: whole blood. This clonotype was sampled from a male donor in good health. Some clones in this sample may be carry-over from other donors' samples. In DNA, the CDR3 is TGCAGCGTTGATTCCGGGACAGGGCGGCTCAATGAGCAGTTCTTC. Its translation: CSVDSGTGRLNEQFF.